Listed below are T cell receptor beta chains from one sample, sequenced in a study of blood T cell repertoires in COVID-19. Only in-frame clones appear in the TCRdb table, and some are missing; sequencing was by immunoSEQ multiplex PCR. Of roughly 410,000 clones listed, about nine tenths are singletons. Source material: peripheral blood. These receptors were collected from a woman aged 40-49 years with COVID-19, enrolled during active disease. Each CDR3 is given with its conserved first and last residue. The D gene is left open where the match is weak. Only some rows state a clone size, as once, few, many or a class for expanded clones.

V gene,clone size,D gene,J gene,CDR3 DNA,CDR3 protein
TRBV19,NA,NA,TRBJ1-5,TGTGCCAGTAGTATAGAGTCACAGCAGCCCCAGCATTTT,CASSIESQQPQHF
TRBV7-9,NA,NA,TRBJ2-7,TGTGCCAGCAGCCCCTTAACCTACGAGCAGTACTTC,CASSPLTYEQYF
TRBV5-1,once,TRBD1,TRBJ2-3,TGCGCCAGCAGCCGACAGGGGCCCACAGATACGCAGTATTTT,CASSRQGPTDTQYF
TRBV28,NA,TRBD1,TRBJ1-3,TGTGCCAGCAGTGGGCCGACAGGGGGCATTGGAAACACCATATATTTT,CASSGPTGGIGNTIYF
TRBV29-1,NA,NA,TRBJ1-4,TGCAGCGTTGCCCCCCAGGTGGAAGAAAAACTGTTTTTT,CSVAPQVEEKLFF
TRBV21-1,NA,NA,TRBJ1-5,TGTGCCAGCAGCCCGAGGGTGGGCAGGGGAGACAATCAGCCCCAGCATTTT,CASSPRVGRGDNQPQHF
TRBV21-1,NA,NA,TRBJ2-6,TGTGCCAGCAGCAAGAACGGGTCCGCCTCTGGGGCCAACGTCCTGACTTTC,CASSKNGSASGANVLTF
TRBV18,once,NA,TRBJ2-2,TGTGCCAGCTCACCGGCAAGGAGCTTAACCGGGGAGCTGTTTTTT,CASSPARSLTGELFF
TRBV5-4,NA,NA,TRBJ1-1,TGTGCCAGCACCTCTCTCGGGGTCGGGAACACTGAAGCTTTCTTT,CASTSLGVGNTEAFF
TRBV29-1,NA,TRBD1,TRBJ1-2,TGCAGCGTTGGGACAGGCCGCCTTGGGGTGTACACCTTC,CSVGTGRLGVYTF
TRBV18,NA,NA,TRBJ1-1,TGTGCCAGCTCACCCCGACAATTTGAAGCTTTCTTT,CASSPRQFEAFF
TRBV28,NA,NA,TRBJ2-4,TGTGCCAGCAGTTCAGGGGTTTGGGCCAAAAACATTCAGTACTTC,CASSSGVWAKNIQYF
TRBV6-5,NA,TRBD1,TRBJ1-4,TGTGCCAGCAGTTACTGGCGGGGACAGTCGGCCGAAAAACTGTTTTTT,CASSYWRGQSAEKLFF
TRBV19,once,TRBD1,TRBJ1-1,TGTGCCAGTAGTATAGCGGGGTTGGGACAGGGTGAAGCTTTCTTT,CASSIAGLGQGEAFF
TRBV9,once,TRBD2,TRBJ2-1,TGTGCCAGCAGCGCCTCTAGCGGGGATAGCTCCTACAATGAGCAGTTCTTC,CASSASSGDSSYNEQFF
TRBV18,NA,NA,TRBJ2-7,TGTGCCAGCCGCGGGACAGCCTCCTCCGAGCAGTACTTC,CASRGTASSEQYF
TRBV3-1/TRBV3-2,NA,NA,TRBJ1-1,TGTGCCAGCAGCCAAGAAGGCAGGGGTGGCACTGAAGCTTTCTTT,CASSQEGRGGTEAFF
TRBV28,NA,TRBD1,TRBJ2-7,TGTGCCAGCAGTATCGGACAGGGGGCGATCTACGAGCAGTACTTC,CASSIGQGAIYEQYF
TRBV28,few,TRBD2,TRBJ2-5,TGTGCCGGGGGAGCGGGAGACGGGGAGACCCAGTACTTC,CAGGAGDGETQYF
TRBV28,NA,NA,TRBJ1-3,TGTGCCAGCGGGACTGGGGCAAACACCATATATTTT,CASGTGANTIYF
TRBV18,NA,NA,TRBJ2-2,TGTGCCAGCTCACCAACCCCCACTACCGGGGAGCTGTTTTTT,CASSPTPTTGELFF
TRBV7-3,NA,NA,TRBJ2-2,TGTGCCAGCAGCTTAACTCTAGCGCCGATCAGCGGGGAGCTGTTTTTT,CASSLTLAPISGELFF
TRBV5-3,NA,NA,TRBJ2-7,TGTGCCAGAAGCCCTCGCGGAGTCTGTGACGAGCAGTACTTC,CARSPRGVCDEQYF
TRBV7-2,NA,TRBD1,TRBJ2-7,TGTGCCAGCAGCTTCCAGGGGGCGGGATATGAGCAGTACTTC,CASSFQGAGYEQYF
TRBV19,NA,NA,TRBJ1-1,TGTGCCAGTAGTCTATCGACAGGCCCCTTGACTGAAGCTTTCTTT,CASSLSTGPLTEAFF
TRBV10-3,NA,NA,TRBJ1-6,TGTGCCATCAGTGAGTCTAGCACAGGGCTGAATAATTCACCCCTCCACTTT,CAISESSTGLNNSPLHF
TRBV14,NA,TRBD1,TRBJ1-2,TGTGCCAGCAGCCAAGATCTGACGAGAGGGGGCAGTTATGGCTACACCTTC,CASSQDLTRGGSYGYTF
TRBV13,NA,NA,TRBJ1-4,TGTGCCAGCAGTAACGGGGTCAATGAAAAACTGTTTTTT,CASSNGVNEKLFF
TRBV5-4,NA,NA,TRBJ1-1,TGTGCCAGCAGCACCCGGGCCCTAGCGAACACTGAAGCTTTCTTT,CASSTRALANTEAFF
TRBV30,NA,NA,TRBJ2-1,TGTGCAGGGGGTTACAATGAGCAGTTCTTC,CAGGYNEQFF
TRBV7-3,NA,TRBD2,TRBJ2-3,TGTGCCAGCAGGCGTAGCGGGGGGTCCACAGATACGCAGTATTTT,CASRRSGGSTDTQYF
TRBV18,NA,TRBD1,TRBJ2-7,TGTGCCAGCTCGTCCGGGACAGGCGAGCAGTACTTC,CASSSGTGEQYF
TRBV9,NA,TRBD1,TRBJ2-2,TGTGCCAGCAGCACGATCTCCGGGACAGGGACCGGGGAGCTGTTTTTT,CASSTISGTGTGELFF
TRBV5-1,NA,NA,TRBJ2-5,TGCGCCAGCAGCTTGGTGGCGGACCAAGAGACCCAGTACTTC,CASSLVADQETQYF
TRBV4-1,NA,TRBD1,TRBJ1-2,TGCGCCAGCAGCCCCCGGACAGGGATGGGCTATGGCTACACCTTC,CASSPRTGMGYGYTF
TRBV5-6,NA,TRBD1,TRBJ1-5,TGTGCCAGCAGTTTCCAGGGGGCTATCAATCAGCCCCAGCATTTT,CASSFQGAINQPQHF
TRBV29-1,NA,NA,TRBJ1-1,TGCAGCGTTGGGGGTTTCGGGGTCATGAACACTGAAGCTTTCTTT,CSVGGFGVMNTEAFF
TRBV19,NA,TRBD2,TRBJ2-1,TGTGCCAGTAAGGGACTAGCAGACAATGAGCAGTTCTTC,CASKGLADNEQFF
TRBV3-1/TRBV3-2,NA,NA,TRBJ2-3,TGTGCCAGCAGCCAATACGAGGGAGATACGCAGTATTTT,CASSQYEGDTQYF
TRBV5-1,NA,NA,TRBJ1-1,TGCGCCAGCAGCTTGGCTCGTCAGGGATCATCTGAAGCTTTCTTT,CASSLARQGSSEAFF
TRBV4-1,NA,TRBD2,TRBJ2-3,TGCGCCAGCAGCCAAGATAATGGACTAGCGGGGACTAGCACAGATACGCAGTATTTT,CASSQDNGLAGTSTDTQYF
TRBV4-3,NA,NA,TRBJ2-7,TGCGCCAGCAGCCAAGACTCGAGGAGCTCCTACGAGCAGTACTTC,CASSQDSRSSYEQYF
TRBV7-9,NA,NA,TRBJ2-7,TGTGCCAGCAGCTCTGCGGGACAGAGGCCCTACGAGCAGTACTTC,CASSSAGQRPYEQYF
TRBV18,NA,TRBD1,TRBJ1-1,TGTGCCAGCTCACCAAAAAGGGGGCTTTTGAACACTGAAGCTTTCTTT,CASSPKRGLLNTEAFF
TRBV27,NA,NA,TRBJ2-1,TGTGCCAGCTCCTGGGGCAGGCCCGACAATGAGCAGTTCTTC,CASSWGRPDNEQFF
TRBV28,NA,NA,TRBJ2-7,TGTGCCAGCAGCCCCGGGGGCGGGAGTTTCGAGCAGTACTTC,CASSPGGGSFEQYF
TRBV15,NA,NA,TRBJ2-6,TGTGCCACCAGCAGAGTGCGGGGGGCCAACGTCCTGACTTTC,CATSRVRGANVLTF
TRBV9,NA,TRBD1,TRBJ1-6,TGTGCCAGCAGCCCCTGGGCGCAGGGGGATTCACCCCTCCACTTT,CASSPWAQGDSPLHF
TRBV28,NA,NA,TRBJ1-2,TGTGCCACCAATTCTTACAAAGCGGGTGGCTACACCTTC,CATNSYKAGGYTF
TRBV7-9,NA,TRBD1,TRBJ2-7,TGTGCCAGCAGCTTACCGTCACGGGGGGACAGGGTGTACTTC,CASSLPSRGDRVYF